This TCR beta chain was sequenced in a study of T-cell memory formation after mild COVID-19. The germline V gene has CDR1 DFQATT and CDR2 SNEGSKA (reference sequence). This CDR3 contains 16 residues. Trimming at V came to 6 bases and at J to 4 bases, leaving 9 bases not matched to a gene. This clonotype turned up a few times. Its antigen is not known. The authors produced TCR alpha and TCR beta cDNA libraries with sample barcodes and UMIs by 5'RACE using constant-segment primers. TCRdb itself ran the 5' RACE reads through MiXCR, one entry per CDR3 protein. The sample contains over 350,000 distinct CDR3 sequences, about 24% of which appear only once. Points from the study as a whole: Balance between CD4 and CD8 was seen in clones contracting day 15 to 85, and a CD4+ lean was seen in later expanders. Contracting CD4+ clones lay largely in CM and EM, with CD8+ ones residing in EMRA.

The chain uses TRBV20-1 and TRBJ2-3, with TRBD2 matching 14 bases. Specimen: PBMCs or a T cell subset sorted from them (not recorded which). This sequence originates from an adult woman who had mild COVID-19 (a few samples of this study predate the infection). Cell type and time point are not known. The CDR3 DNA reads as TGCAGTGCGTTGGGGGGACTAGCGGGAGTTTCAGATACGCAGTATTTT. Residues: CSALGGLAGVSDTQYF.